The 13 T cell receptor beta chains listed next were all sequenced from one sample in a study of blood T cell repertoires in COVID-19. The protocol was immunoSEQ multiplex PCR, while the TCRdb copy is restricted to in-frame clones and leaves out a portion. Altogether roughly 200,000 clones are present, roughly 85% being singletons, with the ten largest covering 4.5% to 5%. The sample comprised PBMCs or T cells enriched from blood (not recorded which). These receptors all come from a woman between 45 and 60 years old who had been exposed to COVID-19.

The J gene is TRBJ1-6, the V gene TRBV14, with D maybe TRBD1 (6 bases). Per the germline V gene, CDR1 is SGHDN and CDR2 is FVKESK. This CDR3 comprises 13 residues. V lost 1 base to trimming and J lost 10 bases, with 8 bases between them. CDR3 DNA sequence: TGTGCCAGCAGCCAAGGGGGACACTCACCCCTCCACTTT. This sequence encodes CASSQGGHSPLHF. The entire variable domain, with the rest obtained from reference TRBV14 and TRBJ1-6, is as follows: EAGVTQFPSHSVIEKGQTVTLRCDPISGHDNLYWYRRVMGKEIKFLLHFVKESKQDESGMPNNRFLAERTGGTYSTLKVQPAELEDSGVYFCASSQGGHSPLHFGNGTRLTVT.

In this sample, this clone turned up a few times. The rearrangement links TRBV5-6 to TRBJ1-1; D possibly corresponds to TRBD1 (5 bases). The CDR3 runs 16 residues. V was clipped by 2 bases and J by 1 base, with 15 bases between them. Germline V lookup: CDR1 SGHDT, CDR2 YYEEEE. The CDR3: CASSFGGGSRNTEAFF. Here the CDR3 DNA reads TGTGCCAGCAGCTTTGGCGGGGGATCTCGGAACACTGAAGCTTTCTTT.

This clone occurred a few times. The chain uses TRBV4-3 and TRBJ2-1, with TRBD2 matching over 9 bases. Germline assignment: CDR1 LGHNA and CDR2 YSLEER. V gave up 0 bases and J gave up 1 base; unmatched junction bases: 4. The CDR3 is made up of 17 amino acids. This chain's CDR3 is CASSQEPLAGSYNEQFF. The CDR3 nucleotides are TGCGCCAGCAGCCAAGAACCCCTAGCGGGGTCCTACAATGAGCAGTTCTTC.

The CDR3 DNA is TGCGCCAGCAGCTTGGAAGGGGATAACTATGGCTACACCTTC. Protein sequence: CASSLEGDNYGYTF. The J gene is TRBJ1-2, the V gene TRBV5-1, with D perhaps matching TRBD1 (5 bases). The CDR3 runs to 14 residues. Trimming left V 0 bases short and J 1 base short, with 7 bases between. The germline gives CDR1 SGHRS, CDR2 YFSETQ.

The chain combines TRBV11-2 with TRBJ1-2; TRBD1 aligns across 7 bases. This CDR3 contains 15 residues. Trimming at V came to 5 bases and at J to 4 bases, leaving 10 bases not matched to a gene. Germline V gene data show CDR1 as SGHAT and CDR2 as FQNNGV. CDR3 sequence (DNA): TGTGCCAGCAGCCCTCCTCCAGGGGGACCCTATGGCTACACCTTC. Translating it yields CASSPPPGGPYGYTF.

CDR3 sequence: CASSQQAPGGARGYTF. The CDR3 region has the DNA TGTGCCAGCAGCCAGCAGGCCCCAGGGGGCGCTCGGGGCTACACCTTC. The genes are TRBV3-1 (or the pseudogene TRBV3-2) and TRBJ1-2; 8 bases agree with TRBD1. V shed 3 bases and J 8 bases; nucleotides not matched to a gene: 14. Germline V gene lookup returns CDR1 LGHDT and CDR2 YNNKEL (reference sequence). This CDR3 spans 16 amino acids.

The rearrangement links TRBV5-1 to TRBJ2-5; 13 nucleotides agree with TRBD2. V trimming: 4 bases; J trimming: 5 bases; junction bases outside the gene matches: 2. The length of the CDR3 is 14 residues. Germline V lookup: CDR1 SGHRS, CDR2 YFSETQ. The CDR3 DNA follows: TGCGCCAGCAGCATGGGACTAGCGGGGGAGACCCAGTACTTC. Its protein is CASSMGLAGETQYF.

The chain couples TRBV18 to TRBJ1-5, with D hard to call. The V gene's germline CDR1 is KGHSH and CDR2 LQKENI. This CDR3 contains 13 residues. Trimming shortened V by 6 bases and J by 4 bases, and 10 bases separated the two germline ends. The CDR3 DNA sequence: TGTGCCAGCTCCCCCCGGGTGAATCAGCCCCAGCATTTT. As protein: CASSPRVNQPQHF.

The rearrangement links TRBV11-2 to TRBJ1-5, with D hard to call. Germline lookup yields CDR1 SGHAT and CDR2 FQNNGV. Trimming stripped 1 base from V and 4 bases from J, with 5 bases between. This CDR3 spans 13 amino acids. The CDR3 DNA reads TGTGCCAGCAGCTTAGGCAGGAATCAGCCCCAGCATTTT. Amino acids: CASSLGRNQPQHF.

The rearrangement links TRBV12-5 to TRBJ1-5; weak D call: TRBD1 (6 bases). From germline, CDR1 is LGHNT and CDR2 FRNRAP. Trimming took 6 bases from V and 3 from J, leaving 12 bases between them. The CDR3 loop spans 14 amino acids. The CDR3 sequence: CASGGTGPNQPQHF. Written as DNA, the CDR3 is TGTGCTAGTGGAGGTACAGGGCCCAATCAGCCCCAGCATTTT.

The CDR3 DNA reads as TGTGCCAGTGAAAGGGGGTCCTACAATGAGCAGTTCTTC. It is translated as CASERGSYNEQFF. The gene calls are TRBV2 and TRBJ2-1; D is perhaps TRBD1 (6 bases). Looked up from germline, CDR1 is SNHLY and CDR2 is FYNNEI. V shed 9 bases and J shed 1 base, with 10 bases lying between them. There are 13 residues in the CDR3.

The CDR3 sequence is CASSERRLGGPNEKLFF. DNA of the CDR3: TGTGCCAGCTCAGAAAGAAGGCTCGGGGGGCCTAATGAAAAACTGTTTTTT. The chain employs TRBV18 and TRBJ1-4, with D possibly matching TRBD1 (6 bases). Between the trimmed V and J ends, which lost 5 bases and 3 bases, there was a span of 19 bases. CDR1 is KGHSH and CDR2 is LQKENI in the germline V gene. CDR3 size: 17 residues.

The V call is TRBV4-3, the J call TRBJ1-2; TRBD1 matches 9 bases. This CDR3 contains 13 residues. With 3 bases clipped from V and 6 bases from J, the junction kept 2 bases outside the gene matches. Germline CDR1 reads LGHNA; CDR2 reads YSLEER. The CDR3 bases are TGCGCCAGCAGCCACGACAGGGGGGATGGCTACACCTTC. It codes for CASSHDRGDGYTF.